The 7 T cell receptor beta chains in this list originate from one sample, sequenced in a study of response to subunit inactivated influenza vaccine (dated by TCRdb to about 2018). Libraries were constructed by RT-PCR. Sequencing was performed on an Illumina HiSeq 2500. In-frame beta chains were kept once TCRdb had trimmed the public reads at Q25 with fastp and called clones with MiXCR. Every CDR3 protein is listed once, alongside the most common genes and DNA of its rows. The sample yields 150,000 to 200,000 distinct CDR3 sequences; approximately 12% were counted once. Of the sample, around 32% falls within the top ten clones. The data were also submitted as part of a second study, on T cells expressing NK-cell markers. As noted in the second study: The TCR beta cDNA libraries were made using 5'RACE template switching, a step that added both a universal primer site and unique molecular identifiers.

The material was CD8+ T cells sorted from PBMCs, obtained about 13 days after vaccination. These receptors all stem from a man in his forties or fifties who received an inactivated influenza vaccine. Donor details come from another sample of the same person, matched by shared clones.

This clonotype was picked up a small number of times. This sequence joins TRBV7-9 and TRBJ1-2; 7 bases line up with TRBD1. Germline V gene sequence: CDR1 SEHNR, CDR2 FQNEAQ (reference sequence). Trimming took 6 bases from V and 7 from J; bases not matched to a gene: 5. The CDR3 sequence is 12 residues long. The CDR3 is CASREGASGYTF. For the CDR3, the DNA is TGTGCCAGCAGAGAGGGGGCCTCTGGCTACACCTTC. Full variable domain (outside the CDR3, taken from reference TRBV7-9 and TRBJ1-2): DTGVSQNPRHKITKRGQNVTFRCDPISEHNRLYWYRQTLGQGPEFLTYFQNEAQLEKSRLLSDRFSAERPKGSFSTLEIQRTEQGDSAMYLCASREGASGYTFGSGTRLTVV.

This rearrangement joins TRBV3-1 to TRBJ2-3; 10 bases align to TRBD2. Germline CDR1 and CDR2: LGHDT and YNNKEL (reference sequence). The trim removed 4 bases at V and 2 bases at J, leaving 6 bases unmatched. The CDR3 totals 16 residues. CDR3 nucleotide sequence: TGTGCCAGCAGCCCCCGGACTAGCGGAGTCACAGATACGCAGTATTTT. Translated, it gives CASSPRTSGVTDTQYF.

The sample holds many counts of this clonotype. This rearrangement joins TRBV4-3 to TRBJ1-5, with D perhaps TRBD1 (5 bases). The CDR3 is made up of 17 amino acids. The germline V gene encodes CDR1 LGHNA and CDR2 YSLEER. Trimming took 0 bases from V and 7 from J, leaving 19 bases between them. The CDR3 DNA reads as TGCGCCAGCAGCCAAGATCGATCGGGGGGTTCGTACCAGCCCCAGCATTTT. Its protein product is CASSQDRSGGSYQPQHF.

This clonotype was observed a handful of times. In nucleotides, the CDR3 is TGCGCCAGCAGCCAGGACAGGGCGACAGGTCAGCCCCAGCATTTT. Its translation is CASSQDRATGQPQHF. J is TRBJ1-5 and V is TRBV4-1; 8 bases are a match to TRBD1. V lost 3 bases, J lost 6 bases, and 7 bases stayed unmatched. Germline values: CDR1 MGHRA, CDR2 YSYEKL. The CDR3 runs 15 residues.

This clonotype came up a few times. The chain employs TRBV7-6 and TRBJ2-1; 13 nucleotides line up with TRBD2. The trim removed 5 bases at V and 9 bases at J, leaving 7 bases unmatched. In germline, CDR1 is SGHVS, CDR2 FNYEAQ. The CDR3 length is 15 residues. DNA of the CDR3: TGTGCCAGCAGCGGGGGACTAGCGGGATGGGGTGAGCAGTTCTTC. It codes for CASSGGLAGWGEQFF.

The chain joins TRBV7-2 to TRBJ2-2; D uncertain. The CDR3 consists of 14 residues. Germline V gene data show CDR1 as SGHTA and CDR2 as FQGNSA. Trimming pared 4 bases from V and 6 bases from J, leaving 12 bases between. The CDR3 here is CASSSPAWSGELFF. The CDR3, as DNA: TGTGCCAGCAGCTCGCCAGCCTGGTCCGGGGAGCTGTTTTTT.

DNA of the CDR3: TGCGCCAGCAGCTCGTCCCCCGGACCCTACGAGCAGTACTTC. It is translated as CASSSSPGPYEQYF. The chain recombines TRBV4-1 with TRBJ2-7; D is ambiguous. The germline V gene has CDR1 MGHRA and CDR2 YSYEKL. Trimming took off 5 bases at V and 2 bases at J, with 13 bases between the two ends. The CDR3 loop spans 14 amino acids.